One and the same sample provided the 9 T cell receptor beta chains below, sequenced in a study of blood T cell repertoires in COVID-19. The method was immunoSEQ multiplex PCR; TCRdb's version includes in-frame clones alone and lacks a portion of them. The table lists approximately 400,000 clones, roughly four fifths of them singletons. What was sequenced was PBMCs or T cells enriched from blood (not recorded which). Receptor source: a woman between 50 and 59 years old who had recovered from COVID-19.

This rearrangement joins TRBV7-2 to TRBJ2-3; TRBD2 aligns across 9 bases. CDR1 and CDR2 (germline): SGHTA, FQGNSA. The CDR3 length is 15 residues. J was trimmed by 4 bases and V by 4 bases; bases with no gene match: 6. CDR3 DNA sequence: TGTGCCAGCAGCTCCTTAGCGGGGGCCCCAGATACGCAGTATTTT. Translating it yields CASSSLAGAPDTQYF.

The chain employs TRBV29-1 and TRBJ2-7; no reliable D call. V lost 4 bases to trimming and J lost 3 bases, with 13 bases between them. The length of the CDR3 is 13 residues. CDR1 is SQVTM, CDR2 ANQGSEA, per germline. The DNA of the CDR3 is TGCAGCGTTGCCTATGAGTCAGGCTACGAGCAGTACTTC. This codes for CSVAYESGYEQYF.

The chain couples TRBV30 to TRBJ1-6; 7 bases fit TRBD1. This CDR3 is built from 14 residues. Germline CDR1 is GTSNPN and CDR2 is SVGIG (reference sequence). Trimming took 5 bases from V and 3 from J; bases not matched to a gene: 4. The CDR3 DNA follows: TGTGCCTGGGTGGGACAGAACTATAATTCACCCCTCCACTTT. It translates to CAWVGQNYNSPLHF.

This rearrangement joins TRBV27 to TRBJ2-3, with TRBD2 matching 12 bases. Trimming removed 5 bases from V and 4 bases from J; junction bases left unmatched: 13. This CDR3 comprises 18 residues. The germline CDR1 and CDR2 sequences are MNHEY and SMNVEV (reference sequence). Written as DNA, the CDR3 is TGTGCCAGCAGTAAAAGGCCCCTAGCGGGGGGGCCCTCAGATACGCAGTATTTT. Its translation: CASSKRPLAGGPSDTQYF.

The chain couples TRBV11-2 to TRBJ1-2, with a possible D match to TRBD1 (6 bases). Germline V gene data show CDR1 as SGHAT and CDR2 as FQNNGV. This CDR3 is built from 18 residues. V lost 4 bases, J lost 6 bases, and 27 bases lay in between. The CDR3 sequence: CASSWPQGGTPLGNGYTF. CDR3 nucleotide sequence: TGTGCCAGCAGCTGGCCCCAAGGGGGTACCCCTCTAGGGAATGGCTACACCTTC.

This chain uses TRBV27 with TRBJ1-1, with 7 bases aligning to TRBD1. V lost 4 bases to trimming and J lost 2 bases; unmatched junction nucleotides: 4. Germline-derived CDR1 and CDR2 are MNHEY and SMNVEV (reference sequence). The CDR3 is 14 amino acids. Written as DNA, the CDR3 is TGTGCCAGCAGTTACGGGACAGTAAACACTGAAGCTTTCTTT. As protein: CASSYGTVNTEAFF.

This chain connects TRBV4-1 to TRBJ1-1, with D hard to call. This CDR3 has 17 amino acids. CDR1 and CDR2 from the germline V gene are MGHRA and YSYEKL. Deletions cut 1 base from V and 0 bases from J, with 15 bases between. CDR3 nucleotides: TGCGCCAGCAGCCAAGTTCGGGGTGGTGGGATGAACACTGAAGCTTTCTTT. Protein sequence: CASSQVRGGGMNTEAFF.

The CDR3 DNA reads as TGTGCCAGCAGCCAAGGGGTCGGGAGGGCGAGGACCGGGGAGCTGTTTTTT. Translating it yields CASSQGVGRARTGELFF. This rearrangement joins TRBV7-9 to TRBJ2-2; TRBD2 matches at 8 bases. Per germline, CDR1 SEHNR and CDR2 FQNEAQ (reference sequence). Trimming cost V 5 bases and J 5 bases; bases outside gene matches: 13. This CDR3 contains 17 residues.

This chain connects TRBV7-2 to TRBJ1-1, with 7 bases lining up with TRBD1. V dropped 2 bases and J dropped 2; count of bases not matched to a gene: 11. There are 17 residues in the CDR3. Germline CDR1 reads SGHTA; CDR2 reads FQGNSA. The CDR3 here is CASSLLPLSGGNTEAFF. In nucleotides, the CDR3 is TGTGCCAGCAGCTTACTGCCGCTTTCAGGGGGTAACACTGAAGCTTTCTTT.